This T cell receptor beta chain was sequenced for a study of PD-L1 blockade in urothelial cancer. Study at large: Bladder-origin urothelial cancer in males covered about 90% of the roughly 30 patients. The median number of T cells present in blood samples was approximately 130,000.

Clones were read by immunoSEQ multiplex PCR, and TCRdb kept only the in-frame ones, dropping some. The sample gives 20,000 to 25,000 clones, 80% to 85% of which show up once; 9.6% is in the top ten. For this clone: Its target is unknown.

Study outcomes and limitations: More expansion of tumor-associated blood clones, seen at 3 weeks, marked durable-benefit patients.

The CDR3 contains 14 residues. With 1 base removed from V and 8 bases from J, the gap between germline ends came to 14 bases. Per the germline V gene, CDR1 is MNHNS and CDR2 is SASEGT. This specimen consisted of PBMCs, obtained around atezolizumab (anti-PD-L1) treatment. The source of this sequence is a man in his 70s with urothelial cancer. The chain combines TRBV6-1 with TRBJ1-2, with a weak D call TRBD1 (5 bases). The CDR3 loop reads CASSEVPGRGGYTF. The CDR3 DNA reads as TGTGCCAGCAGTGAAGTCCCAGGGAGGGGAGGCTACACCTTC.